This TCR beta chain is from a study of identifying expanded T cells in peripheral blood. Healthy donors had no documented immune events, such as infections, while sampled. Findings and limits, study-wide: Two-week clone count variance significantly increased as total template count grew. Over around two and four weeks, about 15 and 19 clones changed, versus around 1.2 between replicates.

A remark on this clone: Its antigen is still unknown.

Germline values: CDR1 SGHTA, CDR2 FQGTGA. The V end lost 1 base, the J end lost 0 bases, and 9 bases lay between the germline ends. This CDR3 has 16 amino acids. Generated by immunoSEQ multiplex PCR, the TCRdb table keeps only in-frame clones and is missing some. The sample lists about 94,000 clones, nearly 90% occurring once. Sequencing was performed on blood. The TCR was taken from a person between 18 and 75 years old in good health. The chain is built from TRBV7-3 and TRBJ2-2; D uncertain. CDR3 sequence: CASSLNSFANTGELFF. The CDR3 DNA reads as TGTGCCAGCAGCTTAAACAGCTTCGCGAACACCGGGGAGCTGTTTTTT.